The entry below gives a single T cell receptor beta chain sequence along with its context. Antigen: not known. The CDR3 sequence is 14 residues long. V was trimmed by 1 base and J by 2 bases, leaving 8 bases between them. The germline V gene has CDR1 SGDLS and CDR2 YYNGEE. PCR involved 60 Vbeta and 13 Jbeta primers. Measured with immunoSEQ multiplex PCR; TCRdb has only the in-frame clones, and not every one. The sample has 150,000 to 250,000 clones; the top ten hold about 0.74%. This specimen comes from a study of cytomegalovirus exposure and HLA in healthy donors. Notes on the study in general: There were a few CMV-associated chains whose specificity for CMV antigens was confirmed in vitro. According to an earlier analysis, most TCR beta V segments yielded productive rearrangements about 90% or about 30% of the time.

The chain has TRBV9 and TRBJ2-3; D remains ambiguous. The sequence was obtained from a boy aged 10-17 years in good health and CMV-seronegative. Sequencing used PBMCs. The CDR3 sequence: CASSVSPFTDTQYF. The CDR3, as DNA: TGTGCCAGCAGCGTATCTCCGTTCACAGATACGCAGTATTTT.